This T cell receptor (beta chain) was observed in a study of PD-1 blockade in classical Hodgkin lymphoma. Whole-study results and caveats: Still unresolved is the cause of the repertoire differences, which may be disease activity or prior therapy. Among the patients, those starting nivolumab under 1 year after ASCT were excluded.

This clone was counted a single time. Its target is unknown. In every patient, relapse followed autologous stem cell transplantation, while exposure to brentuximab vedotin differed. Assay: immunoSEQ multiplex PCR; the TCRdb copy retains only in-frame clones and omits some. This table has about 59,000 clones, about nine tenths appearing once. The sequence came from a human donor with classical Hodgkin lymphoma. The source material was peripheral blood mononuclear cells (PBMCs), sampled at baseline.

The CDR3 DNA sequence: TGCGCCAGCAGCCAAGCCCCACCGGGACAGGGGAATCAGCCCCAGCATTTT. Residues: CASSQAPPGQGNQPQHF. J is TRBJ1-5 and V is TRBV4-1, with 10 nucleotides matching TRBD1. V trimming: 1 base; J trimming: 4 bases; junction bases outside the gene matches: 7. The CDR3 has 17 amino acids. Per germline, CDR1 MGHRA and CDR2 YSYEKL.